This T cell receptor beta chain came from a study of blood T cell repertoires in COVID-19. Study information: Acute and convalescent COVID-19 specimens originated in the United States, Italy and Spain. T cells, B-cell-depleted T cells, or PBMCs provided the cDNA or gDNA that served as material.

This CDR3 has 17 amino acids. The germline gives CDR1 LGHNA, CDR2 YNFKEQ. The ends lost 4 bases at V and 0 bases at J; junction bases unmatched: 7. Authors' methods: Cell counts per sample came from amplifying reference gene primers. Sequencing used immunoSEQ multiplex PCR; TCRdb keeps in-frame clones, though not all of them. V and J calls and clone size are given by that table; D and trimming were obtained from the DNA. The data hold around 100,000 clones, with roughly 84% observed a single time. The TCR originated in a woman in her 70s with acute or convalescent COVID-19. Sequencing used peripheral blood. The V and J genes are TRBV4-2 and TRBJ1-5; 9 bases fit TRBD1. CDR3 nucleotide sequence: TGTGCCAGCAGCCCCCGGGACAGGGATTATAGCAATCAGCCCCAGCATTTT. It encodes CASSPRDRDYSNQPQHF.